The 15 T cell receptor beta chains below come from one sample, sequenced in a study of CD8+ T cells in alopecia areata. Stated treatment: oral pan-JAK inhibitor, 5-10 mg twice daily. Extraction and reverse transcription of RNA yielded cDNA as the sequencing template. The assay was immunoSEQ multiplex PCR, and TCRdb's table has in-frame clones only and misses some. The table lists about 190,000 clones, around 60% of them singletons, with approximately 0.7% in the top ten. The source was CD4+ T cells sorted from blood, collected at week 4, from a patient treated with tofacitinib. All receptors derive from a human donor with alopecia areata.

The chain is built from TRBV29-1 and TRBJ2-7; the D gene is possibly TRBD2 (5 bases). Trimming took 4 bases from V and 4 from J, leaving 14 bases between them. The length of the CDR3 is 13 residues. The germline V gene encodes CDR1 SQVTM and CDR2 ANQGSEA. Written as DNA, the CDR3 is TGCAGCGTTGTAGAGACTAAAGAATACGAGCAGTACTTC. Protein: CSVVETKEYEQYF.

CDR3 sequence: CASSLDRYYEQYF. CDR3 DNA: TGCGCCAGCAGCTTGGATAGGTACTACGAGCAGTACTTC. The gene calls are TRBV5-1 and TRBJ2-7; no clear D gene. V gave up 0 bases and J gave up 3 bases, with 7 bases separating them. The CDR3 spans 13 residues. CDR1 and CDR2 (germline): SGHRS, YFSETQ.

This clone turned up a few times. V and J are TRBV27 and TRBJ2-7, with 7 bases aligning to TRBD2. The CDR3 is made up of 15 amino acids. Unmatched junction bases numbered 12, after V lost 6 bases and J lost 4 bases. Per germline, CDR1 MNHEY and CDR2 SMNVEV (reference sequence). Here the CDR3 reads CASSEQQAGPYEQYF. The CDR3 region has the DNA TGTGCCAGCAGCGAACAACAAGCGGGACCTTACGAGCAGTACTTC.

J is TRBJ2-3 and V is TRBV9; tentative D call: TRBD2 (5 bases). The V gene's germline CDR1 is SGDLS and CDR2 YYNGEE. Trimming shortened V by 2 bases and J by 3 bases, and 7 bases separated the two germline ends. The CDR3 length is 13 residues. The CDR3, as DNA: TGTGCCAGCAGCGTTACTAGAACAGATACGCAGTATTTT. This codes for CASSVTRTDTQYF.

This clone was recorded a few times. The chain uses TRBV11-2 and TRBJ2-4; D is uncertain. Germline loops: CDR1 SGHAT, CDR2 FQNNGV. This CDR3 is built from 12 residues. V gave up 6 bases and J gave up 9 bases, with 12 bases separating them. The CDR3 DNA reads as TGTGCCAGCAGTTCTGATAGCCCCATTCAGTACTTC. It encodes CASSSDSPIQYF.

This clone has only a few counts. The genes are TRBV7-2 and TRBJ1-2, with D tentatively TRBD1 (5 bases). Deletions cut 4 bases from V and 2 bases from J, with 14 bases between. Germline V gives CDR1 SGHTA, CDR2 FQGNSA. The CDR3 extends over 15 amino acids. The CDR3 coding sequence is TGTGCCAGCAGCTACCGGGGCCGCGGCAACTATGGCTACACCTTC. Translating it yields CASSYRGRGNYGYTF.

This clone occurred a few times. The J gene is TRBJ2-1, the V gene TRBV29-1, with D maybe TRBD2 (6 bases). Looked up from germline, CDR1 is SQVTM and CDR2 is ANQGSEA. Trimming took 4 bases from V and 0 from J, leaving 16 bases between them. The CDR3 loop spans 16 amino acids. The DNA for the CDR3 is TGCAGCGTTGGCAGCGCACCCGGGAGCTCCTACAATGAGCAGTTCTTC. Translation gives CSVGSAPGSSYNEQFF.

Only a few counts were recorded for this clone. The genes are TRBV28 and TRBJ2-5; maybe TRBD2 (6 bases). The CDR3 is 14 residues long. Trimming cost V 6 bases and J 6 bases, with 17 bases left between them. Germline CDR1 is MDHEN and CDR2 is SYDVKM. This CDR3 is CASSTVGSFKTQYF. In DNA form, the CDR3 reads TGTGCCAGCAGCACTGTCGGGAGTTTTAAGACCCAGTACTTC.

The chain links TRBV4-3 to TRBJ1-5; D is uncertain. The CDR3 covers 14 residues. The V gene lost 0 bases and the J gene lost 5 bases, with 8 bases spanning the gap. Germline CDR1 reads LGHNA; CDR2 reads YSLEER. CDR3 bases: TGCGCCAGCAGCCAAGAGTTGGACGATCAGCCCCAGCATTTT. It specifies CASSQELDDQPQHF.

This sequence joins TRBV14 and TRBJ2-1; possibly TRBD1 for D (6 bases). V dropped 0 bases and J dropped 3 bases, with 12 bases sitting between them. The CDR3 is made up of 16 amino acids. Germline V CDR1 and CDR2: SGHDN, FVKESK. The CDR3 DNA reads TGTGCCAGCAGCCAAGACAGGGGACGGATCTACAATGAGCAGTTCTTC. Amino acids: CASSQDRGRIYNEQFF.

The J gene is TRBJ2-6, the V gene TRBV29-1, with D perhaps TRBD2 (6 bases). CDR1 and CDR2 (germline): SQVTM, ANQGSEA. CDR3 size: 14 residues. V lost 6 bases and J lost 0, with 9 bases in between. In DNA, the CDR3 is TGCAGCGTCTCCGGGAGCTCTGGGGCCAACGTCCTGACTTTC. Residues: CSVSGSSGANVLTF.

This chain links TRBV5-1 with TRBJ2-1, with unresolved D. V was shortened by 3 bases and J by 4 bases, with 8 bases between the two germline ends. The CDR3 consists of 13 residues. Germline values: CDR1 SGHRS, CDR2 YFSETQ. CDR3 coding DNA: TGCGCCAGCAGCTATGATTCATACAATGAGCAGTTCTTC. Translation gives CASSYDSYNEQFF.

This clone was seen just once. The chain employs TRBV4-2 and TRBJ2-5; 7 nucleotides align to TRBD2. This CDR3 spans 15 amino acids. Germline V gives CDR1 LGHNA, CDR2 YNFKEQ. The junction had 7 bases not matched to a gene; V was cut back by 1 base and J by 5 bases. The CDR3 here is CASSQGERESETQYF. The CDR3, as DNA: TGTGCCAGCAGCCAAGGGGAGCGGGAAAGCGAGACCCAGTACTTC.

The V call is TRBV2, the J call TRBJ2-2; 11 bases are shared with TRBD2. Germline V lookup: CDR1 SNHLY, CDR2 FYNNEI. The trim removed 5 bases at V and 10 bases at J, leaving 9 bases unmatched. The CDR3 is 15 amino acids. CDR3 nucleotides: TGTGCCAGCAGTCTGACTAGCGGGATAGTAGTGGAGCTGTTTTTT. Protein sequence: CASSLTSGIVVELFF.

This clone appeared once. This chain joins TRBV30 and TRBJ2-6; D is uncertain. Germline CDR1 and CDR2: GTSNPN and SVGIG (reference sequence). This CDR3 spans 14 amino acids. V lost 4 bases and J 2 bases, leaving 9 bases between the germline ends. The CDR3: CAWKLGTGANVLTF. CDR3 DNA sequence: TGTGCCTGGAAATTGGGCACTGGGGCCAACGTCCTGACTTTC.